The source of this T cell receptor beta chain is a study of Graves' ophthalmopathy and Graves' hyperthyroidism. The study's findings and limits: Its predictions of ophthalmopathy progression gave the model 60% to 71% sensitivity and approximately 72% specificity.

The sequenced template was RNA, covering the TCR beta CDR3 region. In the first round, RT-PCR was carried out with HTBI primers, and a multiplex PCR formed the second round. TCRdb re-called the multiplex PCR reads with MiXCR, one entry per CDR3 protein. The data show roughly 700,000 distinct CDR3 sequences, 40% seen once. For this clonotype: Antigen: not known.

The CDR3 has 11 residues. Germline assignment: CDR1 SSHAT and CDR2 FNYEAQ (reference sequence). This receptor was identified in an adult man with Graves' ophthalmopathy. The V call is TRBV7-7, the J call TRBJ1-2; perhaps TRBD1 as D (6 bases). Sequenced material: peripheral blood. The CDR3 DNA sequence: TGTGCTAGAGAGGGGGACTATGGCTACACCTTC. It yields the protein CAREGDYGYTF.